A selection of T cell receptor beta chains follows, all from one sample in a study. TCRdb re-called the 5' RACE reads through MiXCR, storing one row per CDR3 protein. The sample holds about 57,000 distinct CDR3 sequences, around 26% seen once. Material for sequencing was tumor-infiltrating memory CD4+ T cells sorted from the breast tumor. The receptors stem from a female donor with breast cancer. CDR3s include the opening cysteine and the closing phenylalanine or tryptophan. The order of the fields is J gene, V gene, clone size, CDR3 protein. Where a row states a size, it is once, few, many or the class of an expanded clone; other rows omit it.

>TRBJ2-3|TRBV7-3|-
CASSLSATDTQYF
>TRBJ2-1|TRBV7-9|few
CASSTLGESGEQFF
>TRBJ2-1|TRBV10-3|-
CAISTGPQSSYNEQFF
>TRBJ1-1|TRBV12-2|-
CASRSLGGNTEAFF
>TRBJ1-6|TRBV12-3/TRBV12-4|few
CASSHQVGSPLHF
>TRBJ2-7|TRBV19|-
CASSEVTGYIYEQYF
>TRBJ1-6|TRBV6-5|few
CASSYSPYNSPLHF
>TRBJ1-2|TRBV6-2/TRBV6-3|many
CATRSVGAGGATLWSGYTF
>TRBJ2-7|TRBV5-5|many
CASSEGRSSYEQYF
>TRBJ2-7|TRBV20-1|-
CSAPRIPHEQYF
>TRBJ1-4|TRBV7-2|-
CASSPTDRRGEKLFF
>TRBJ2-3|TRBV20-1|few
CSALHTDTQYF
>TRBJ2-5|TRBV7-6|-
CASSLETSGSQYF
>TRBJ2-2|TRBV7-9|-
CASSPLTGELFF
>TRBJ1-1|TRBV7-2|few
CASSVGAQTEAFF
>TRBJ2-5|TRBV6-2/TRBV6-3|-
CASSYGGQFQETQYF
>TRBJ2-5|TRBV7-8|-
CASTREETQYF
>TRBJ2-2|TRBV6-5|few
CASSYSSLVGELFF
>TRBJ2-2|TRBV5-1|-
CASSPGQPNTGELFF
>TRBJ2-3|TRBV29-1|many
CSAALGQGSGDTQYF
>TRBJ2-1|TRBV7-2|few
CASGRGEQFF
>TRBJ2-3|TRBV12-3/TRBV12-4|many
CASTPEPDTQYF
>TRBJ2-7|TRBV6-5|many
CASSRQGGPYEQYF
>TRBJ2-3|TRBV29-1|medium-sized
CSVVGDTQYF
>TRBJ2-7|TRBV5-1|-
CASSSPGQGDEQYF
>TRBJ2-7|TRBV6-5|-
CASRTGIAGEQYF
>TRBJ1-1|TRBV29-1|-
CSGQEGREAFF
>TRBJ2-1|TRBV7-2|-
CASSLDRRSYNEQFF
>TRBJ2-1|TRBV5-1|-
CASSLGDNYNEQFF
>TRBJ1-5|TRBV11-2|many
CASSLYPNQPQHF
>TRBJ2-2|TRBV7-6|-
CASSLPTGGELFF
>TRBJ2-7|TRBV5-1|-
CASRYGAEQYF
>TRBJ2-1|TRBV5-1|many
CASMVGLNNEQFF
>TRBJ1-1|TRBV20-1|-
CSAMEAGRMNTEAFF
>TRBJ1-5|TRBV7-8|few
CASSLGRRGNQPQHF
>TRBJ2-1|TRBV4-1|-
CASSQDRVVREQFF
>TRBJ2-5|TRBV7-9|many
CASSLGTETQYF
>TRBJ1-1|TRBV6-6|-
CASGTGMNTEAFF